The T cell receptor beta chain described here comes from a study of identifying expanded T cells in peripheral blood. Germline lookup yields CDR1 SGHTS and CDR2 YDEGEE. The V segment lost 5 bases and the J segment 1 base; nucleotides outside the gene matches: 11. The CDR3 length is 18 residues. Sequenced by immunoSEQ multiplex PCR; TCRdb stores in-frame clones only, minus some. The sample carries tens of thousands of clones, over 75% recorded once. Specimen: blood. The chain carries TRBV5-8 and TRBJ2-7; 14 bases are shared with TRBD2. The sequence came from a person aged 18 to 75 in good health. Here the CDR3 DNA reads TGTGCCAGCAGTTCAGCCCGACTAGCGGGAGGGGGTTCCTACGAGCAGTACTTC. Protein product: CASSSARLAGGGSYEQYF.